Following are 5 T cell receptor beta chains from one sample sequenced in a study of T cells in Graves' hyperthyroidism and ophthalmopathy. Template material for amplifying TCR beta CDR3 regions consisted of RNA transcripts. The HTBI primer set served for first-round RT-PCR of the TCR CDR3. TCRdb reanalysed the multiplex PCR reads using MiXCR and keeps one entry per CDR3 protein. The sample contains 730,000 or so distinct CDR3 sequences, around a sixth of which appear only once. Sequencing was performed on blood. These receptor sequences come from a woman aged 45-65 years with Graves' hyperthyroidism that later progressed to Graves' ophthalmopathy.

This clonotype has a count of ten or more. This chain connects TRBV6-1 to TRBJ1-5; maybe TRBD1 (5 bases). Per germline, CDR1 MNHNS and CDR2 SASEGT. Trimming removed 6 bases at V and 2 bases at J, with 14 bases between. The CDR3 covers 15 residues. The CDR3 loop is CASRVTGARNQPQHF. CDR3 DNA: TGTGCCAGCAGGGTGACCGGGGCGCGCAATCAGCCCCAGCATTTT.

This clonotype was recorded at least ten times. This chain connects TRBV11-2 to TRBJ2-7; 9 nucleotides line up with TRBD1. The CDR3 runs to 15 residues. Germline V lookup: CDR1 SGHAT, CDR2 FQNNGV. V shed 5 bases and J 3 bases; nucleotides not matched to a gene: 8. CDR3 coding DNA: TGTGCCAGCAGCCGAAAACGGGACAGGGACTACGAGCAGTACTTC. It specifies CASSRKRDRDYEQYF.

In this sample, this clonotype turned up many times. This chain joins TRBV6-1 and TRBJ2-3; possibly TRBD1 for D (7 bases). Germline V gives CDR1 MNHNS, CDR2 SASEGT. This CDR3 has 16 residues. V was pared by 4 bases and J by 1 base, with 15 bases between. The CDR3 DNA reads TGTGCCAGCAGTGCCCAGGGGGGTAAGGGCACAGATACGCAGTATTTT. It specifies CASSAQGGKGTDTQYF.

This clonotype was observed a handful of times. The genes are TRBV29-1 and TRBJ2-5, with a weak D call TRBD1 (5 bases). Trimming removed 3 bases at V and 0 bases at J, with 8 bases between. Looked up from germline, CDR1 is SQVTM and CDR2 is ANQGSEA. The CDR3 consists of 13 residues. For the CDR3, the DNA is TGCAGCGTTGAGGACATGAACCAAGAGACCCAGTACTTC. Amino acid sequence: CSVEDMNQETQYF.

This clonotype was seen a few times. This may come from a read error, since a much larger clone is one base off. V and J are TRBV11-2 and TRBJ2-7; D gene uncertain. CDR3 length: 14 amino acids. The germline gives CDR1 SGHAT, CDR2 FQNNGV. The CDR3 reads CASSLLGPFYEQCF. Written as DNA, the CDR3 is TGTGCCAGCAGCTTACTCGGACCGTTCTACGAGCAGTGCTTC.